Presented here are 29 T cell receptor beta chains from one specimen sequenced in a study of T cells in Graves' hyperthyroidism and ophthalmopathy. Amplification of TCR beta CDR3 regions was performed using RNA transcripts as template. TCR CDR3 regions were first amplified by RT-PCR with HTBI primers. Using its own MiXCR run on the multiplex PCR reads, TCRdb lists one record per CDR3 protein. The sample lists under 600,000 distinct CDR3 sequences; roughly a sixth were seen once. The sample comprised blood. Receptors originate from a middle-aged woman with Graves' ophthalmopathy.

The chain uses TRBV6-1 and TRBJ2-7; D tentatively reads TRBD1 or TRBD2 (5 bases each). V gave up 4 bases and J gave up 3 bases, with 13 bases separating them. There are 14 residues in the CDR3. Germline V CDR1 and CDR2: MNHNS, SASEGT. The CDR3 bases are TGTGCCAGCAGTGCCCGGGACGATTTCTACGAGCAGTACTTC. Protein product: CASSARDDFYEQYF.

This clonotype was seen more than once but under ten times. Given a much more abundant clone one base away, this may be a read error. The chain couples TRBV2 to TRBJ1-2; D may be TRBD1 (6 bases). This CDR3 contains 17 residues. Germline-derived CDR1 and CDR2 are SNHLY and FYNNEI. CDR3 amino acids: CASRGGGNPPNYYGHTF. DNA of the CDR3: TGTGCCAGCAGGGGAGGGGGAAACCCCCCAAACTACTATGGCCACACCTTC.

There are many counts of this clonotype. The rearrangement links TRBV12-3 or TRBV12-4 to TRBJ2-3; 11 bases match TRBD1. Unmatched junction bases numbered 14, after V lost 6 bases and J lost 3 bases. This CDR3 is built from 18 residues. The CDR3 spells CASSLRLGQGDGTDTQYF. In DNA, the CDR3 is TGTGCCAGCAGCTTACGCCTGGGACAGGGGGATGGAACAGATACGCAGTATTTT.

Many counts were recorded for this clonotype. The chain employs TRBV29-1 and TRBJ2-1; 7 bases line up with TRBD2. V lost 7 bases to trimming and J lost 5 bases; unmatched junction nucleotides: 5. This CDR3 has 12 residues. The germline gives CDR1 SQVTM, CDR2 ANQGSEA. The CDR3 reads CSARLADNEQFF. DNA for the CDR3: TGCAGCGCCCGACTAGCAGACAATGAGCAGTTCTTC.

Many counts were recorded for this clonotype. J is TRBJ1-2 and V is TRBV3-1, with D possibly being TRBD1 (5 bases). In germline, CDR1 is LGHDT, CDR2 YNNKEL (reference sequence). Trimming pared 1 base from V and 6 bases from J, leaving 15 bases between. The CDR3 length is 15 residues. CDR3 bases: TGTGCCAGCAGCCAAGGCGAGGGACCTTCGAATGGCTACACCTTC. This encodes CASSQGEGPSNGYTF.

This chain uses TRBV6-8 with TRBJ2-5, with 7 bases lining up with TRBD1. The CDR3 runs to 13 residues. Losses at the gene ends were 6 bases for V and 4 bases for J; bases not matched to a gene: 5. Germline V gene sequence: CDR1 MNHGY, CDR2 SAAAGT. CDR3 DNA: TGTGCCAGCAGCCGCCGGGACAGAGAGACCCAGTACTTC. Translation gives CASSRRDRETQYF.

This chain uses TRBV4-1 with TRBJ2-1; D is perhaps TRBD1 (6 bases). CDR1 is MGHRA and CDR2 is YSYEKL in the germline V gene. This CDR3 has 17 amino acids. V shed 2 bases and J shed 3 bases, with 17 bases lying between them. In DNA, the CDR3 is TGCGCCAGCAGCCAAAGGGCTGGAGAGGACAGCTACAATGAGCAGTTCTTC. It codes for CASSQRAGEDSYNEQFF.

This clonotype was recorded only once. Sequence at one end of the junction differs from germline and may be a read error. The V gene is TRBV4-1, the J gene TRBJ2-3; TRBD2 agrees at 9 bases. Per germline, CDR1 MGHRA and CDR2 YSYEKL. The CDR3 contains 16 residues. In DNA form, the CDR3 reads TGCTCCAGCAGTCAATCGACTAGCGGCTTCACAGATACGCAGTATTTT. Translation gives CSSSQSTSGFTDTQYF.

The V call is TRBV5-1, the J call TRBJ1-4; D gene unclear. The CDR3 consists of 14 residues. Trimming cost V 3 bases and J 8 bases, with 14 bases left between them. From germline, CDR1 is SGHRS and CDR2 YFSETQ. Here the CDR3 DNA reads TGCGCCAGCAGCTGGGATCCCCTAGGGGAAAAACTGTTTTTT. Translating gives CASSWDPLGEKLFF.

The genes are TRBV15 and TRBJ2-1; 12 bases are a match to TRBD2. The V segment lost 1 base and the J segment 0 bases; nucleotides outside the gene matches: 22. The CDR3 sequence is 24 residues long. Germline CDR1 reads LNHNV; CDR2 reads YYDKDF (reference sequence). This CDR3 reads CATSRVGQGSTSGREGFSYNEQFF. The DNA for the CDR3 is TGTGCCACCAGCAGAGTTGGACAGGGGTCGACTAGCGGGAGAGAGGGGTTCTCCTACAATGAGCAGTTCTTC.

This clonotype has only a few counts. The gene calls are TRBV20-1 and TRBJ2-1; 12 positions agree with TRBD2. The junction had 5 bases not matched to a gene; V was cut back by 4 bases and J by 4 bases. CDR3 length equals 15 residues. CDR1 DFQATT and CDR2 SNEGSKA come from the germline V gene (reference sequence). CDR3 amino acids: CSAKRLAGVYNEQFF. The CDR3 DNA reads as TGCAGTGCTAAAAGACTAGCGGGGGTTTACAATGAGCAGTTCTTC.

The V and J genes are TRBV5-1 and TRBJ2-1; 7 bases match TRBD2. J lost 2 bases, V lost 0 bases, and 5 bases had no gene match. The CDR3 loop spans 16 amino acids. The germline V gene encodes CDR1 SGHRS and CDR2 YFSETQ. In DNA form, the CDR3 reads TGCGCCAGCAGCTTGGGCCCCAGCGGGGCCTACAATGAGCAGTTCTTC. Its translation is CASSLGPSGAYNEQFF.

The chain has TRBV29-1 and TRBJ2-5; weak D call: TRBD2 (5 bases). V lost 4 bases to trimming and J lost 2 bases, with 5 bases between them. The germline V gene encodes CDR1 SQVTM and CDR2 ANQGSEA. The CDR3 has 11 residues. The CDR3 loop is CSVGGQETQYF. CDR3 DNA sequence: TGCAGCGTTGGCGGGCAAGAGACCCAGTACTTC.

At least ten counts were recorded for this clonotype. The chain links TRBV14 to TRBJ2-2; 10 nucleotides match TRBD2. This CDR3 region has 16 residues. The J segment lost 6 bases and the V segment lost 5 bases, leaving 9 bases of the junction unmatched. Germline-derived CDR1 and CDR2 are SGHDN and FVKESK. CDR3 sequence (DNA): TGTGCCAGCAGCTACCTAGCGGGAGATGGGGCCGGGGAGCTGTTTTTT. Amino acids: CASSYLAGDGAGELFF.

The chain recombines TRBV2 with TRBJ2-6, with D tentatively TRBD1 (6 bases). CDR1 is SNHLY, CDR2 FYNNEI, per germline. The CDR3 extends over 16 amino acids. With 6 bases removed from V and 0 bases from J, the gap between germline ends came to 12 bases. Here the CDR3 DNA reads TGTGCCAGCAGCACGGGACAAAGCTCTGGGGCCAACGTCCTGACTTTC. Amino acids: CASSTGQSSGANVLTF.

V and J are TRBV4-2 and TRBJ1-3; D perhaps matches TRBD1 (6 bases). The CDR3 loop spans 18 amino acids. The V end was cut by 0 bases, the J end by 3 bases, with 18 bases between. CDR1 LGHNA and CDR2 YNFKEQ come from the germline V gene. CDR3 residues: CASSQDAGGRWFGNTIYF. In DNA form, the CDR3 reads TGTGCCAGCAGCCAAGACGCTGGGGGGCGGTGGTTTGGAAACACCATATATTTT.

This clonotype was seen at least ten times. The chain uses TRBV7-9 and TRBJ2-3; TRBD1 agrees at 7 bases. V shed 4 bases, J shed 3 bases, and the junction held 16 bases outside the gene matches. Germline values: CDR1 SEHNR, CDR2 FQNEAQ (reference sequence). The CDR3 has 18 residues. CDR3 nucleotides: TGTGCCAGCAGCTGGACGACCTCCGACAGGGAAGAAACAGATACGCAGTATTTT. It codes for CASSWTTSDREETDTQYF.

J is TRBJ1-5 and V is TRBV28; the D gene is possibly TRBD1 (5 bases). The CDR3 spans 13 residues. CDR1 and CDR2 from the germline V gene are MDHEN and SYDVKM. V lost 3 bases and J 10 bases, leaving 13 bases between the germline ends. CDR3 nucleotide sequence: TGTGCCAGCAGTTTTCGGGAGGGGAATCCCCAGCATTTT. As protein: CASSFREGNPQHF.

This clonotype has at least ten counts. V and J are TRBV11-2 and TRBJ1-1, with D unresolved. The CDR3 has 15 amino acids. The ends were cut back, 0 bases at V and 1 base at J, with 9 bases in the middle. Germline loops: CDR1 SGHAT, CDR2 FQNNGV. The CDR3 coding sequence is TGTGCCAGCAGCTTAGATCCGCTCCCGAACACTGAAGCTTTCTTT. Its translation: CASSLDPLPNTEAFF.

This clonotype was recorded many times. The rearrangement joins TRBV6-1 to TRBJ1-1; TRBD1 agrees at 8 bases. The CDR3 runs to 18 residues. After removal of 6 bases from V and 3 bases from J, the junction contained 18 bases not matched to a gene. Germline V gives CDR1 MNHNS, CDR2 SASEGT. The CDR3 DNA reads as TGTGCCAGCAGCAGAATCCGGGACAGGTGGGGGAGGGACACTGAAGCTTTCTTT. Amino acid sequence: CASSRIRDRWGRDTEAFF.

This clonotype was found many times. The chain joins TRBV7-2 to TRBJ2-1, with D possibly matching TRBD2 (6 bases). The CDR3 sequence is 16 residues long. Germline-derived CDR1 and CDR2 are SGHTA and FQGNSA. Trimming shortened V by 5 bases and J by 4 bases, and 18 bases separated the two germline ends. CDR3 sequence reads: CASSLDLGLQYNEQFF. The CDR3 nucleotides read TGTGCCAGCAGCCTAGACCTGGGACTGCAATACAATGAGCAGTTCTTC.

As for this clonotype: With a much larger clone just one base away, this may be a read error. V usage is TRBV7-2 and J usage is TRBJ2-7; 9 positions match TRBD2. The CDR3 extends over 13 amino acids. CDR1 is SGHTA, CDR2 FQGNSA, per germline. Written as DNA, the CDR3 is TGTGCCGGCAGCTCGAGCGGGAGGCCCGAGCAGTACTTC. Protein sequence: CAGSSSGRPEQYF.

This clonotype was counted at least ten times. The CDR3 spells CASSYTGQGYGYTF. CDR3 coding DNA: TGTGCCAGCAGCTATACGGGACAGGGCTATGGCTACACCTTC. The chain has TRBV7-2 and TRBJ1-2; 9 positions match TRBD1. Looked up from germline, CDR1 is SGHTA and CDR2 is FQGNSA. This CDR3 spans 14 amino acids. V dropped 4 bases and J dropped 4; count of bases not matched to a gene: 4.

This clonotype showed up many times. V and J are TRBV2 and TRBJ1-2, with D possibly matching TRBD1 (5 bases). CDR3 length: 12 amino acids. The germline gives CDR1 SNHLY, CDR2 FYNNEI. The V end lost 6 bases, the J end lost 5 bases, and 10 bases lay between the germline ends. This CDR3 is CASSKGLYGYTF. Here the CDR3 DNA reads TGTGCCAGCAGCAAGGGGCTATATGGCTACACCTTC.

This clonotype showed up many times. The rearrangement joins TRBV28 to TRBJ2-3; 7 nucleotides align to TRBD1. J was trimmed by 2 bases and V by 6 bases; bases with no gene match: 8. The CDR3 consists of 15 residues. The V gene's germline CDR1 is MDHEN and CDR2 SYDVKM. CDR3 sequence reads: CASSYGTAPTDTQYF. The CDR3 nucleotides are TGTGCCAGCAGCTACGGGACAGCCCCCACAGATACGCAGTATTTT.

This clonotype was detected a few times. The chain uses TRBV7-9 and TRBJ2-3, with a tentative D call TRBD2 (6 bases). The CDR3 contains 15 residues. Germline CDR1 reads SEHNR; CDR2 reads FQNEAQ (reference sequence). The V gene lost 6 bases and the J gene lost 1 base, with 14 bases spanning the gap. The CDR3, as DNA: TGTGCCAGCAGGGGAGGCCGATCCCGCACAGATACGCAGTATTTT. Encoded protein: CASRGGRSRTDTQYF.

The chain recombines TRBV19 with TRBJ1-3; D is unclear. In germline, CDR1 is LNHDA, CDR2 SQIVND (reference sequence). Trimming shortened V by 8 bases and J by 0 bases, and 11 bases separated the two germline ends. The CDR3 consists of 14 residues. The CDR3 DNA reads TGTGCCAGTGCCTCAGGCCACTCTGGAAACACCATATATTTT. Protein product: CASASGHSGNTIYF.

This clonotype has ten or more counts. V usage is TRBV11-2 and J usage is TRBJ2-5; D is unclear. This CDR3 is 14 amino acids long. V gave up 5 bases and J gave up 1 base, with 11 bases separating them. Germline CDR1 is SGHAT and CDR2 is FQNNGV. DNA of the CDR3: TGTGCCAGCAGCCTCCGTTGGGTCCAAGAGACCCAGTACTTC. Translating gives CASSLRWVQETQYF. The full variable domain, with the rest looked up from reference TRBV11-2 and TRBJ2-5, is EAGVAQSPRYKIIEKRQSVAFWCNPISGHATLYWYQQILGQGPKLLIQFQNNGVVDDSQLPKDRFSAERLKGVDSTLKIQPAKLEDSAVYLCASSLRWVQETQYFGPGTRLLVL.

This clonotype appeared once. V and J are TRBV4-1 and TRBJ2-3; TRBD1 agrees at 7 bases. The CDR3 sequence is 17 residues long. CDR1 MGHRA and CDR2 YSYEKL come from the germline V gene. V lost 5 bases, J lost 1 base, and 12 bases stayed unmatched. The chain's CDR3 is CASSKGVTGVGTDTQYF. The CDR3 nucleotides are TGCGCCAGCAGCAAGGGGGTTACAGGGGTGGGCACAGATACGCAGTATTTT.